This TCR beta chain was recorded in a study of human T cells and chemical hapten exposure. Time point noted: patch test 2, 6 weeks after DPC sensitization. Treatment of the sample: therapeutic diphenylcyclopropenone sensitization with weekly scalp DPC. Donors were 18 to 70-year-old alopecia patients suitable for DPC. This clonotype was picked up many times. Individual cDNA molecules in this library carried unique molecular identifiers. Authors' methods: Per-sample TCR counts ranged from about 20,000 to 700,000, median around 100,000. TCRdb re-called the RACE reads with MiXCR, one entry per CDR3 protein. These V and J calls derive from TCRdb rather than the authors' analysis. This sample has a few hundred thousand distinct CDR3 sequences, with about 6% found just once. This sample comprised whole blood, obtained in connection with sensitization to the hapten diphenylcyclopropenone (DPC). This TCR derives from a woman aged 18-35 years with alopecia areata. Some clones in this sample may be carry-over from other donors' samples.

This chain's CDR3 is CASSGYGYTF. The CDR3 DNA is TGTGCCAGCAGCGGGTATGGCTACACCTTC. The chain joins TRBV28 to TRBJ1-2, with D unclear. The CDR3 extends over 10 amino acids. Trimming took off 6 bases at V and 5 bases at J, with 4 bases between the two ends. Looked up from germline, CDR1 is MDHEN and CDR2 is SYDVKM.